This T cell receptor beta chain came from a study of cytomegalovirus exposure and HLA in healthy donors. PCR was performed using 60 Vbeta and 13 Jbeta primers. Method: immunoSEQ multiplex PCR; TCRdb's copy keeps in-frame clones and lacks some. The data contain over 150,000 clones, roughly 74% of them singletons. V dropped 1 base and J dropped 0 bases, with 7 bases sitting between them. The CDR3 sequence is 15 residues long. Germline V gene sequence: CDR1 SEHNR, CDR2 FQNEAQ (reference sequence). The genes are TRBV7-9 and TRBJ1-5, with D maybe TRBD1 (6 bases). The receptor's source is a man aged 18 to 30 in good health and CMV-seronegative. Sequenced: PBMCs. The CDR3 region has the DNA TGTGCCAGCAGCTTAGGACAGGCTAGCAATCAGCCCCAGCATTTT. Protein sequence: CASSLGQASNQPQHF.